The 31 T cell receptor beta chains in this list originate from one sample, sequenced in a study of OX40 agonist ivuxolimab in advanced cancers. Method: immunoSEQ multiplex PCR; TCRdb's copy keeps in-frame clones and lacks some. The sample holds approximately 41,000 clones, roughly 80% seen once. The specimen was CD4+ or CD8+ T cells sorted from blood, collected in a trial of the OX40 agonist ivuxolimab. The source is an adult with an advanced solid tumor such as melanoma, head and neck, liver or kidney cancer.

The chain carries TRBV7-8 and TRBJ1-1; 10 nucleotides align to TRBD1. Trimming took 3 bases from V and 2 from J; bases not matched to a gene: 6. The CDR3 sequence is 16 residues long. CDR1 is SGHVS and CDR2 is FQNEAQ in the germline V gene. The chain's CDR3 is CASSLGTGASNTEAFF. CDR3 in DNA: TGTGCCAGCAGCTTGGGGACAGGGGCCTCAAACACTGAAGCTTTCTTT.

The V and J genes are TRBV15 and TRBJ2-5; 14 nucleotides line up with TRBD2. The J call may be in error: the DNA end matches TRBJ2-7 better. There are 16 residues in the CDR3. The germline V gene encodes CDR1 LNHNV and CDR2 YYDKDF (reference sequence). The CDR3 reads CATRTSGRGNSYEQYF. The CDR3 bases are TGTGCCACCAGGACTAGCGGGAGGGGGAACTCCTACGAGCAGTACTTC.

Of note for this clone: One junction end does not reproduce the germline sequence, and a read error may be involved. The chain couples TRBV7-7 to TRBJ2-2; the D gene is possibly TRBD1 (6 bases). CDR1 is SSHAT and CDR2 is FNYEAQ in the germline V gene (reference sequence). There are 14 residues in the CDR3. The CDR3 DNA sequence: TGTGCTAGCAGCTTAAGTGCAGGGGCCGGGGAGCTGTTTTTT. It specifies CASSLSAGAGELFF.

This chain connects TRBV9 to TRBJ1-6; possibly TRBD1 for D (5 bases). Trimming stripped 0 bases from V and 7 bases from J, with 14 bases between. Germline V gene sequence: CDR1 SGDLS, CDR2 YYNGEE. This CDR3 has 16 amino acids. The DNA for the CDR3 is TGTGCCAGCAGCGTAGGTCAGGGATTGGGCAATTCACCCCTCCACTTT. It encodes CASSVGQGLGNSPLHF.

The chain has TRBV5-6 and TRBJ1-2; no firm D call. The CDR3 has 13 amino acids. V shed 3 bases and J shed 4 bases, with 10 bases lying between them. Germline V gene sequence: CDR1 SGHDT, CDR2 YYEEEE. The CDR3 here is CASSSVGPYGYTF. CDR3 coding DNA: TGTGCCAGCAGCTCGGTCGGTCCCTATGGCTACACCTTC. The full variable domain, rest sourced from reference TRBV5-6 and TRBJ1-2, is DAGVTQSPTHLIKTRGQQVTLRCSPKSGHDTVSWYQQALGQGPQFIFQYYEEEERQRGNFPDRFSGHQFPNYSSELNVNALLLGDSALYLCASSSVGPYGYTFGSGTRLTVV.

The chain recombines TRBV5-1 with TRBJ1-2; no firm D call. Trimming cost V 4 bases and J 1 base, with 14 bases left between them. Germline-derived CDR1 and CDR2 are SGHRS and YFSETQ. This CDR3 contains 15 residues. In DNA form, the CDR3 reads TGCGCCAGCAGCCCGGACGGAAATATTAACTATGGCTACACCTTC. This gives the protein CASSPDGNINYGYTF.

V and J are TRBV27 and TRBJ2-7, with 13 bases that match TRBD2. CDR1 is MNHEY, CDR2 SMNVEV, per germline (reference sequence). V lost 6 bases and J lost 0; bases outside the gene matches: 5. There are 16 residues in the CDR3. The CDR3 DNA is TGTGCCAGCAGCGGGGGACTAGCGGGAAACTCCTACGAGCAGTACTTC. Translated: CASSGGLAGNSYEQYF.

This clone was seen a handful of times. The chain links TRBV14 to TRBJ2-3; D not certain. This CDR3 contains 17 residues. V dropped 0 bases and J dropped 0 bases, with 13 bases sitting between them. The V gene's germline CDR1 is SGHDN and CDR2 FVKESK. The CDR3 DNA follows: TGTGCCAGCAGCCAAGATCAGGCGGCGTCTAGCACAGATACGCAGTATTTT. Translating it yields CASSQDQAASSTDTQYF.

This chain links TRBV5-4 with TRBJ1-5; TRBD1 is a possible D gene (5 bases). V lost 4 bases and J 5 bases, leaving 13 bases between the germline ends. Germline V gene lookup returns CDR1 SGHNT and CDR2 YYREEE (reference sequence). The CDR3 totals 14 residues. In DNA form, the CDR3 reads TGTGCCAGCAGCAAACATGGGGGGGATCAGCCCCAGCATTTT. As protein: CASSKHGGDQPQHF.

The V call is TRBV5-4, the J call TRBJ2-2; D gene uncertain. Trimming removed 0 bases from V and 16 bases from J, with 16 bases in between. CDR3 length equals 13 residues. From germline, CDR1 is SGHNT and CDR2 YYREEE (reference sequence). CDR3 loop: CASSLEPSSWAFF. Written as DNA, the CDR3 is TGTGCCAGCAGCTTGGAGCCCTCCTCATGGGCGTTTTTT.

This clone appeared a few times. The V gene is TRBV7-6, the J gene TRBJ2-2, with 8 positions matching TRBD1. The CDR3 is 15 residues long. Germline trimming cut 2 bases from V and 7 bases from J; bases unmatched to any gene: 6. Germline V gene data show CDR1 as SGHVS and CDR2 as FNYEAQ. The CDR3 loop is CASSLSQGGNGELFF. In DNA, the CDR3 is TGTGCCAGCAGCTTATCACAGGGGGGAAACGGGGAGCTGTTTTTT.

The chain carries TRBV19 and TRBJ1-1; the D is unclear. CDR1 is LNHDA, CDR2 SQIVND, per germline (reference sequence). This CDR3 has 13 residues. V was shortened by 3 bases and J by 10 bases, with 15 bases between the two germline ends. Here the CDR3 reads CASSMGITDRAFF. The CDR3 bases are TGTGCCAGTAGTATGGGAATAACCGACCGAGCTTTCTTT. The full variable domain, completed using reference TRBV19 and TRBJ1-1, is DGGITQSPKYLFRKEGQNVTLSCEQNLNHDAMYWYRQDPGQGLRLIYYSQIVNDFQKGDIAEGYSVSREKKESFPLTVTSAQKNPTAFYLCASSMGITDRAFFGQGTRLTVV.

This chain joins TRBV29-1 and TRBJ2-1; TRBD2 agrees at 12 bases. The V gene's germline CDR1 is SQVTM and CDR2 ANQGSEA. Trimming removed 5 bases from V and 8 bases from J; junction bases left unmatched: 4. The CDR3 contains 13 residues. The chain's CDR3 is CSVRASGRDEQFF. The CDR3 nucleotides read TGCAGCGTTCGAGCTAGCGGGAGGGATGAGCAGTTCTTC.

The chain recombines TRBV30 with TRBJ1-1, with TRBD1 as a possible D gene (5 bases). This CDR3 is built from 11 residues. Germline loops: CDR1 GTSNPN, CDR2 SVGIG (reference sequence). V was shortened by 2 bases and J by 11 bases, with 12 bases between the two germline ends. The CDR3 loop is CAWSTGQRAFF. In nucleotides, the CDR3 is TGTGCCTGGAGTACGGGGCAGAGGGCTTTCTTT.

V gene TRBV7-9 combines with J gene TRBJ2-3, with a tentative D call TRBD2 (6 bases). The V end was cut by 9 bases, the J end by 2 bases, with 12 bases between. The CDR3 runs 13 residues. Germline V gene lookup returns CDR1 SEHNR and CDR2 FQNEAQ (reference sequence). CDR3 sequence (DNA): TGTGCCAGTTTCGAGCGGGCCACAGATACGCAGTATTTT. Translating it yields CASFERATDTQYF.

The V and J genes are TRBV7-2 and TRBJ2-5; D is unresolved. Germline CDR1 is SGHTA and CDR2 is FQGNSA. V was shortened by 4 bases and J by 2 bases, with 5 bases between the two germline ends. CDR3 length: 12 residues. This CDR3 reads CASSWSQETQYF. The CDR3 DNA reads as TGTGCCAGCAGCTGGAGTCAAGAGACCCAGTACTTC. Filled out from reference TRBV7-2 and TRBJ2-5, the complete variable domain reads GAGVSQSPSNKVTEKGKDVELRCDPISGHTALYWYRQSLGQGLEFLIYFQGNSAPDKSGLPSDRFSAERTGGSVSTLTIQRTQQEDSAVYLCASSWSQETQYFGPGTRLLVL.

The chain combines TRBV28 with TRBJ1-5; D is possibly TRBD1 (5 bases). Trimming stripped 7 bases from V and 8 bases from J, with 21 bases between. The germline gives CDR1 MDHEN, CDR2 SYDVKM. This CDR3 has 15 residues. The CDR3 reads CASKWGGLNGEPQHF. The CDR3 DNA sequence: TGTGCCAGCAAATGGGGGGGATTGAACGGTGAGCCCCAGCATTTT.

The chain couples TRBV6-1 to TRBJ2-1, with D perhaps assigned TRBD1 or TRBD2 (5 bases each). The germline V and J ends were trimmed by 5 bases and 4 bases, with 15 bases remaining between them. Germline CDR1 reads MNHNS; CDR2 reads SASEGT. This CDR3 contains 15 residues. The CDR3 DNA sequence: TGTGCCAGCAGTAATTCAATCGGGGCTTACAATGAGCAGTTCTTC. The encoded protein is CASSNSIGAYNEQFF.

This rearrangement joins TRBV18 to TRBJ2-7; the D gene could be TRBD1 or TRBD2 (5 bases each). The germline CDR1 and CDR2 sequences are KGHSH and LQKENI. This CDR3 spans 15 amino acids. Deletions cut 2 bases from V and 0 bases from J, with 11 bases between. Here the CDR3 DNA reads TGTGCCAGCTCACCAAGACGGGGCAGCTCCTACGAGCAGTACTTC. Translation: CASSPRRGSSYEQYF.

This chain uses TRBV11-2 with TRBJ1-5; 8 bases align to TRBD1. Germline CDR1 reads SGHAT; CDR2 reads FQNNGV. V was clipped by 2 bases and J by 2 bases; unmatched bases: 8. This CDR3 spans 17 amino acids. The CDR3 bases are TGTGCCAGCAGCTTATCCTGGACAGGGCTTGGCAATCAGCCCCAGCATTTT. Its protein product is CASSLSWTGLGNQPQHF. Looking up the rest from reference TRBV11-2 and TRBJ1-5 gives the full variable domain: EAGVAQSPRYKIIEKRQSVAFWCNPISGHATLYWYQQILGQGPKLLIQFQNNGVVDDSQLPKDRFSAERLKGVDSTLKIQPAKLEDSAVYLCASSLSWTGLGNQPQHFGDGTRLSIL.

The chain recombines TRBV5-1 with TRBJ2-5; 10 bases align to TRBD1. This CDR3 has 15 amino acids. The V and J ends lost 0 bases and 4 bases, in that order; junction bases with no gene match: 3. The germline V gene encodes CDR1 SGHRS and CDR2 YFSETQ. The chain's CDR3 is CASSLGQGARETQYF. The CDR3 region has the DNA TGCGCCAGCAGCTTGGGACAGGGGGCGCGAGAGACCCAGTACTTC. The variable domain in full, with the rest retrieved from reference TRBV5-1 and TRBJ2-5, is KAGVTQTPRYLIKTRGQQVTLSCSPISGHRSVSWYQQTPGQGLQFLFEYFSETQRNKGNFPGRFSGRQFSNSRSEMNVSTLELGDSALYLCASSLGQGARETQYFGPGTRLLVL.

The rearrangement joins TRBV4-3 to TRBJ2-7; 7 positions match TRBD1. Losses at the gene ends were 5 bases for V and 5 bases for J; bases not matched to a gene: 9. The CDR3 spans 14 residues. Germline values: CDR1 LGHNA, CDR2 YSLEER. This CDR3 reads CASSARTGGDEQYF. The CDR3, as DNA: TGCGCCAGCAGCGCCCGGACAGGAGGTGACGAGCAGTACTTC.

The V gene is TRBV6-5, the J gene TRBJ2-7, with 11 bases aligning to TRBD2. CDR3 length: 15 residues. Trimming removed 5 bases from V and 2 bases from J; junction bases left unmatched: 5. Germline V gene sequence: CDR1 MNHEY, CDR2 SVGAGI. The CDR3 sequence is CASSTLAGGPYEQYF. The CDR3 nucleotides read TGTGCCAGCAGTACTTTAGCGGGAGGGCCCTACGAGCAGTACTTC.

The DNA for the CDR3 is TGTGCCAGCAGCCCTCGGACAGGGGTTAACTATGGCTACACCTTC. The encoded protein is CASSPRTGVNYGYTF. This chain uses TRBV7-8 with TRBJ1-2; 9 bases line up with TRBD1. Losses at the gene ends were 5 bases for V and 1 base for J; bases not matched to a gene: 5. The CDR3 runs 15 residues. Per the germline V gene, CDR1 is SGHVS and CDR2 is FQNEAQ.

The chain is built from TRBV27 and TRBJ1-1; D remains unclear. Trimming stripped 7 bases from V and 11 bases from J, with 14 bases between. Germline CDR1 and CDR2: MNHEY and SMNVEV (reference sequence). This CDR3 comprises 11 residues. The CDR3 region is CASTENFAAFF. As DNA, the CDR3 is TGTGCCAGCACCGAGAACTTTGCGGCTTTCTTT.

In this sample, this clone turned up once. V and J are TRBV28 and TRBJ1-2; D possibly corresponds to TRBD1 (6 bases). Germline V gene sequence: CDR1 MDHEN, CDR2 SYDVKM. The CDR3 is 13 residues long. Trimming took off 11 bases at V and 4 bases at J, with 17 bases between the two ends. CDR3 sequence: CAALKGDRYGYTF. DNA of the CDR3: TGTGCCGCCCTAAAGGGGGACCGCTATGGCTACACCTTC.

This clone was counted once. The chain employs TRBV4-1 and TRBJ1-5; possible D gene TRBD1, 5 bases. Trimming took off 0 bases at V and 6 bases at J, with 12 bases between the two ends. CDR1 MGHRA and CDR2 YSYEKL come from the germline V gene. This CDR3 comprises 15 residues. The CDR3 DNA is TGCGCCAGCAGCCAAGATCCCGGGGCGAGTCAGCCCCAGCATTTT. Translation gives CASSQDPGASQPQHF.

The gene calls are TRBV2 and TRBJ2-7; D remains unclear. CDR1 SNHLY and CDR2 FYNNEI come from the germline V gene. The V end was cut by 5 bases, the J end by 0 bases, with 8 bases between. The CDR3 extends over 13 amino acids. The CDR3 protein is CASSWASSYEQYF. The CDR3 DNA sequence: TGTGCCAGCAGTTGGGCCAGCTCCTACGAGCAGTACTTC. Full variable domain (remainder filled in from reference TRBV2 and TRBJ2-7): EPEVTQTPSHQVTQMGQEVILRCVPISNHLYFYWYRQILGQKVEFLVSFYNNEISEKSEIFDDQFSVERPDGSNFTLKIRSTKLEDSAMYFCASSWASSYEQYFGPGTRLTVT.

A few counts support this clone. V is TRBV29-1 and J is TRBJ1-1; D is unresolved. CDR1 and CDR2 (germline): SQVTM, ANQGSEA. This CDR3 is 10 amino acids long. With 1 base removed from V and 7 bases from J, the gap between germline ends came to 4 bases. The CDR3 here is CSVEVDEAFF. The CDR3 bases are TGCAGCGTTGAAGTCGATGAAGCTTTCTTT.

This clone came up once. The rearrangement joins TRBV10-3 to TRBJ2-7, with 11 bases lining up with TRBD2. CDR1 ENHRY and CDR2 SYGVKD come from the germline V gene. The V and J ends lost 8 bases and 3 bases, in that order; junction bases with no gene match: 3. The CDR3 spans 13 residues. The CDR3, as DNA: TGTGCCATCTCAGGGACTAGCGGCTACGAGCAGTACTTC. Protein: CAISGTSGYEQYF.

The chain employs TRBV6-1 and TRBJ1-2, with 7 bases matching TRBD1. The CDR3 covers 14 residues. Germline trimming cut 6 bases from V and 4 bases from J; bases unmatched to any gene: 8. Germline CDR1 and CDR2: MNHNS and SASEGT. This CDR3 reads CASRAQGTGYGYTF. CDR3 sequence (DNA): TGTGCCAGCAGAGCACAGGGGACGGGCTATGGCTACACCTTC.